The next 16 T cell receptor beta chains were all read from a single sample in a study of human thymus T cells. TCRdb's copy holds only in-frame clones and misses some; the assay was immunoSEQ multiplex PCR. In the table there are tens of thousands of clones, 94% of which are singletons. Sequencing used blood. Source of these receptors: a boy less than two years old with a congenital heart defect but otherwise immunologically healthy.

The chain links TRBV7-2 to TRBJ2-7, with unresolved D. The germline V gene encodes CDR1 SGHTA and CDR2 FQGNSA. The CDR3 consists of 14 residues. Trimming took off 2 bases at V and 1 base at J, with 9 bases between the two ends. Written as DNA, the CDR3 is TGTGCCAGCAGCTTATTGTTGGGATCCTACGAGCAGTACTTC. It codes for CASSLLLGSYEQYF. Full variable domain (missing parts from reference TRBV7-2 and TRBJ2-7): GAGVSQSPSNKVTEKGKDVELRCDPISGHTALYWYRQSLGQGLEFLIYFQGNSAPDKSGLPSDRFSAERTGGSVSTLTIQRTQQEDSAVYLCASSLLLGSYEQYFGPGTRLTVT.

The rearrangement links TRBV29-1 to TRBJ2-2; D may correspond to TRBD1 or TRBD2 (6 bases each). Germline V gives CDR1 SQVTM, CDR2 ANQGSEA. The V end lost 1 base, the J end lost 8 bases, and 17 bases lay between the germline ends. CDR3 size: 15 residues. This CDR3 is CSVEVGGPIGGELFF. The CDR3, as DNA: TGCAGCGTTGAAGTTGGGGGGCCCATCGGAGGGGAGCTGTTTTTT.

The chain joins TRBV5-1 to TRBJ1-3, with D hard to call. Germline V gene lookup returns CDR1 SGHRS and CDR2 YFSETQ. The CDR3 sequence is 16 residues long. V was clipped by 0 bases and J by 0 bases, with 10 bases between them. Here the CDR3 reads CASSLVEVHSGNTIYF. CDR3 bases: TGCGCCAGCAGCTTGGTGGAGGTACACTCTGGAAACACCATATATTTT.

This chain uses TRBV28 with TRBJ2-7; D is unresolved. The germline V gene encodes CDR1 MDHEN and CDR2 SYDVKM. V lost 3 bases and J 1 base, leaving 7 bases between the germline ends. This CDR3 has 13 amino acids. This chain's CDR3 is CASSFWTSYEQYF. CDR3 bases: TGTGCCAGCAGTTTCTGGACGTCCTACGAGCAGTACTTC. Complete variable domain (other parts from reference TRBV28 and TRBJ2-7): DVKVTQSSRYLVKRTGEKVFLECVQDMDHENMFWYRQDPGLGLRLIYFSYDVKMKEKGDIPEGYSVSREKKERFSLILESASTNQTSMYLCASSFWTSYEQYFGPGTRLTVT.

The CDR3 here is CASSPLGGGAGTQYF. CDR3 nucleotides: TGCGCCAGCAGCCCACTGGGCGGGGGGGCCGGTACGCAGTATTTT. This chain links TRBV4-1 with TRBJ2-3; 9 bases map to TRBD2. The CDR3 has 15 residues. Looked up from germline, CDR1 is MGHRA and CDR2 is YSYEKL. V lost 4 bases and J lost 8; bases outside the gene matches: 10.

The rearrangement uses TRBV28 and TRBJ2-3; weak D call: TRBD1 (5 bases). CDR3 length: 15 amino acids. Germline values: CDR1 MDHEN, CDR2 SYDVKM. Trimming shortened V by 5 bases and J by 0 bases, and 12 bases separated the two germline ends. The CDR3 spells CASSKIDSSTDTQYF. The CDR3, as DNA: TGTGCCAGCAGTAAAATAGACAGTAGCACAGATACGCAGTATTTT.

The chain recombines TRBV19 with TRBJ1-1, with 7 bases fitting TRBD1. This CDR3 has 15 amino acids. The ends lost 3 bases at V and 3 bases at J; junction bases unmatched: 7. Germline V gives CDR1 LNHDA, CDR2 SQIVND (reference sequence). The CDR3 nucleotides read TGTGCCAGTAGTATCGGCAGGGGGGGACACACTGAAGCTTTCTTT. Translation: CASSIGRGGHTEAFF.

The chain combines TRBV28 with TRBJ2-7, with TRBD2 matching over 13 bases. CDR1 is MDHEN, CDR2 SYDVKM, per germline. This CDR3 has 19 amino acids. With 4 bases clipped from V and 1 base from J, the junction kept 13 bases outside the gene matches. The CDR3 DNA reads as TGTGCCAGCAGTTATTCGACTAGCGGGAGGTCCCCCTATTCCTACGAGCAGTACTTC. It yields the protein CASSYSTSGRSPYSYEQYF.

The J gene is TRBJ1-4, the V gene TRBV4-2; no firm D call. This CDR3 spans 12 amino acids. V was cut by 3 bases and J by 8 bases, with 7 bases left in between. The germline CDR1 and CDR2 sequences are LGHNA and YNFKEQ. The DNA of the CDR3 is TGTGCCAGCAGCCACGACCGAGAAAAACTGTTTTTT. As protein: CASSHDREKLFF.

The rearrangement links TRBV27 to TRBJ2-1, with a possible D match to TRBD1 (5 bases). Trimming pared 3 bases from V and 4 bases from J, leaving 7 bases between. This CDR3 spans 13 amino acids. Germline assignment: CDR1 MNHEY and CDR2 SMNVEV (reference sequence). This CDR3 reads CASSFREYNEQFF. The CDR3, as DNA: TGTGCCAGCAGTTTCAGGGAATACAATGAGCAGTTCTTC.

This chain uses TRBV5-5 with TRBJ1-2; no definite D call. This CDR3 has 13 amino acids. CDR1 and CDR2 (germline): SGHKS, YYEKEE (reference sequence). Trimming took 0 bases from V and 4 from J, leaving 7 bases between them. The CDR3, as DNA: TGTGCCAGCAGCTTGGGTTGGAGCTATGGCTACACCTTC. Translation: CASSLGWSYGYTF.

The V call is TRBV5-1, the J call TRBJ2-1; 8 bases fit TRBD2. CDR1 SGHRS and CDR2 YFSETQ come from the germline V gene. The CDR3 is made up of 15 amino acids. Trimming cost V 5 bases and J 5 bases; bases outside gene matches: 9. CDR3 in amino acids: CASRGSSGGNNEQFF. Written as DNA, the CDR3 is TGCGCCAGCAGAGGTTCGAGCGGGGGAAACAATGAGCAGTTCTTC.

This clone showed up just a few times. The J gene is TRBJ2-2, the V gene TRBV7-2; the D is unclear. The CDR3 covers 12 residues. Trimming took off 1 base at V and 6 bases at J, with 3 bases between the two ends. In germline, CDR1 is SGHTA, CDR2 FQGNSA. The CDR3 is CASSLEAGELFF. In DNA form, the CDR3 reads TGTGCCAGCAGCTTAGAGGCCGGGGAGCTGTTTTTT. Looking up the rest from reference TRBV7-2 and TRBJ2-2 gives the full variable domain: GAGVSQSPSNKVTEKGKDVELRCDPISGHTALYWYRQSLGQGLEFLIYFQGNSAPDKSGLPSDRFSAERTGGSVSTLTIQRTQQEDSAVYLCASSLEAGELFFGEGSRLTVL.

This chain connects TRBV5-8 to TRBJ2-5, with D maybe TRBD1 (9 bases). CDR3 length: 16 residues. Germline CDR1 reads SGHTS; CDR2 reads YDEGEE. V dropped 4 bases and J dropped 1 base, with 17 bases sitting between them. The CDR3: CASSQQGAGGQETQYF. CDR3 in DNA: TGTGCCAGCAGCCAACAGGGGGCGGGAGGCCAAGAGACCCAGTACTTC.

V usage is TRBV27 and J usage is TRBJ2-5; TRBD1 matches 8 bases. The germline V gene encodes CDR1 MNHEY and CDR2 SMNVEV (reference sequence). This CDR3 spans 13 amino acids. V lost 3 bases to trimming and J lost 4 bases; unmatched junction nucleotides: 1. This CDR3 is CASSLGTGETQYF. In nucleotides, the CDR3 is TGTGCCAGCAGTTTGGGGACAGGAGAGACCCAGTACTTC.

The V gene is TRBV29-1, the J gene TRBJ2-1, with TRBD1 identical over 9 bases. The V gene's germline CDR1 is SQVTM and CDR2 ANQGSEA. The CDR3 covers 13 residues. Trimming removed 6 bases from V and 5 bases from J; junction bases left unmatched: 5. CDR3 nucleotides: TGCAGCGTCGGACAGGGGAAGAACAATGAGCAGTTCTTC. It yields the protein CSVGQGKNNEQFF.